The 14 T cell receptor beta chains listed next were all sequenced from one sample in a study of blood T cell repertoires in COVID-19. Sequencing was performed with immunoSEQ multiplex PCR; in TCRdb, only in-frame clones are kept and a portion is missing. The sample consists of 300,000 to 450,000 clones, around 87% of them appearing once. The specimen was PBMCs or T cells enriched from blood (not recorded which). The receptor set was obtained from a man aged 35-49 years in a cohort exposed to, infected with or recovered from COVID-19 (not recorded which).

Written as DNA, the CDR3 is TGTGCCAGCTCCCGGAGCCAAGAGACCCAGTACTTC. It translates to CASSRSQETQYF. V usage is TRBV18 and J usage is TRBJ2-5, with D uncertain. Trimming took 6 bases from V and 1 from J, leaving 6 bases between them. This CDR3 contains 12 residues. Germline CDR1 reads KGHSH; CDR2 reads LQKENI.

V usage is TRBV2 and J usage is TRBJ2-5; maybe TRBD2 (6 bases). Germline lookup yields CDR1 SNHLY and CDR2 FYNNEI. The CDR3 is made up of 15 amino acids. V was trimmed by 8 bases and J by 2 bases, leaving 18 bases between them. The CDR3 loop reads CASLRGLALQETQYF. The CDR3 nucleotides read TGTGCCAGCCTGAGAGGCCTAGCGCTACAAGAGACCCAGTACTTC.

The sample holds one count of this clone. Other nucleotide sequences in the sample specify the same CDR3. The V and J genes are TRBV19 and TRBJ1-1; unclear D gene. With 3 bases removed from V and 1 base from J, the gap between germline ends came to 6 bases. The CDR3 length is 13 residues. Germline CDR1 LNHDA, CDR2 SQIVND (reference sequence). CDR3 nucleotides: TGTGCCAGTAGTATTCTGGCGAACACTGAAGCTTTCTTT. Its translation is CASSILANTEAFF.

The chain is built from TRBV9 and TRBJ1-6, with a weak D call TRBD1 (5 bases). The germline V gene has CDR1 SGDLS and CDR2 YYNGEE. This CDR3 contains 15 residues. Trimming removed 4 bases at V and 9 bases at J, with 17 bases between. Here the CDR3 DNA reads TGTGCCAGCAGCTCCCCAGGGTGGTATGGTTCACCCCTCCACTTT. It codes for CASSSPGWYGSPLHF.

The chain uses TRBV5-1 and TRBJ1-2; D unresolved. Per the germline V gene, CDR1 is SGHRS and CDR2 is YFSETQ. V was clipped by 0 bases and J by 3 bases, with 6 bases between them. The CDR3 totals 13 residues. CDR3 nucleotide sequence: TGCGCCAGCAGCTTGGAGCCCCACTATGGCTACACCTTC. This translates into CASSLEPHYGYTF.

The J gene is TRBJ1-1, the V gene TRBV25-1; D may be TRBD1 (5 bases). This CDR3 comprises 12 residues. Trimming took 2 bases from V and 8 from J, leaving 9 bases between them. Per germline, CDR1 MGHDK and CDR2 SYGVNS. The CDR3 DNA is TGTGCCAGCAGTGAAGGGGGGTCAGAAGCTTTCTTT. Translation: CASSEGGSEAFF.

V is TRBV2 and J is TRBJ2-1; D gene uncertain. Germline V gene lookup returns CDR1 SNHLY and CDR2 FYNNEI. The V end was cut by 1 base, the J end by 4 bases, with 8 bases between. The CDR3 loop spans 14 amino acids. CDR3 coding DNA: TGTGCCAGCAGTGAAGTACAGTATTACAATGAGCAGTTCTTC. It is translated as CASSEVQYYNEQFF.

On this clone: One end of the junction is discordant with germline, which a read error may explain. In nucleotides, the CDR3 is TGTGCCAGCAGCGAAGGCTCCGGGACTAGCGGCTACGAGCAGTACTTC. Protein sequence: CASSEGSGTSGYEQYF. The chain combines TRBV2 with TRBJ2-7, with 11 bases matching TRBD2. The germline V gene encodes CDR1 SNHLY and CDR2 FYNNEI. The length of the CDR3 is 16 residues.

The chain uses TRBV18 and TRBJ2-7; the match to TRBD2 covers 12 bases. Germline-derived CDR1 and CDR2 are KGHSH and LQKENI. Germline trimming cut 4 bases from V and 3 bases from J; bases unmatched to any gene: 1. There are 14 residues in the CDR3. The CDR3 loop reads CASSRTSGIYEQYF. The CDR3 nucleotides read TGTGCCAGCTCACGGACTAGCGGGATCTACGAGCAGTACTTC.

The chain recombines TRBV5-1 with TRBJ2-1; 10 bases align to TRBD1. The germline V gene encodes CDR1 SGHRS and CDR2 YFSETQ. The CDR3 consists of 16 residues. Trimming took 0 bases from V and 7 from J; bases not matched to a gene: 7. The CDR3 loop reads CASSLVVTGGFNEQFF. In DNA form, the CDR3 reads TGCGCCAGCAGCTTGGTAGTGACAGGGGGCTTTAATGAGCAGTTCTTC.

The chain joins TRBV28 to TRBJ1-5; 9 nucleotides align to TRBD1. The CDR3 sequence is 16 residues long. V lost 2 bases to trimming and J lost 1 base; unmatched junction nucleotides: 3. Germline V gene sequence: CDR1 MDHEN, CDR2 SYDVKM. In DNA, the CDR3 is TGTGCCAGCAGTTTAAGACAGGGGGTGAGCAATCAGCCCCAGCATTTT. Protein sequence: CASSLRQGVSNQPQHF.

The rearrangement joins TRBV30 to TRBJ1-5, with D possibly matching TRBD1 (5 bases). Per the germline V gene, CDR1 is GTSNPN and CDR2 is SVGIG (reference sequence). V lost 1 base, J lost 11 bases, and 15 bases lay in between. The CDR3 consists of 13 residues. CDR3 region: CAWSDTPRGAQHF. The CDR3 nucleotides are TGTGCCTGGAGTGACACGCCAAGGGGTGCCCAGCATTTT.

The J gene is TRBJ2-1, the V gene TRBV5-1, with TRBD2 matching over 8 bases. The CDR3 has 16 residues. The germline gives CDR1 SGHRS, CDR2 YFSETQ. V gave up 1 base and J gave up 3 bases; unmatched junction bases: 6. The CDR3 DNA follows: TGCGCCAGCAGCTTGTGGAATAGCGGGAACTACAATGAGCAGTTCTTC. Translating it yields CASSLWNSGNYNEQFF.

The CDR3 protein is CASSLRVSYEQYF. CDR3 coding DNA: TGTGCCAGCAGTTTAAGAGTCTCCTACGAGCAGTACTTC. This chain uses TRBV27 with TRBJ2-7; D is unresolved. V gave up 2 bases and J gave up 0 bases, with 5 bases separating them. CDR1 MNHEY and CDR2 SMNVEV come from the germline V gene (reference sequence). CDR3 length: 13 residues.